The 14 T cell receptor beta chains listed next were all sequenced from one sample in a study of cytomegalovirus exposure and HLA in healthy donors. The PCR employed 60 Vbeta primers together with 13 Jbeta primers. Here immunoSEQ multiplex PCR was the method, and the copy in TCRdb shows in-frame clones only, minus some. The sample carries around 200,000 clones, over 75% recorded once. What was sequenced was PBMCs. These TCRs come from a woman in her fifties or sixties in good health and CMV-seropositive.

V gene TRBV30 combines with J gene TRBJ1-1; the D gene is possibly TRBD1 (5 bases). Trimming pared 6 bases from V and 0 bases from J, leaving 8 bases between. The CDR3 totals 12 residues. In germline, CDR1 is GTSNPN, CDR2 SVGIG (reference sequence). CDR3 protein: CACSGMNTEAFF. The CDR3 DNA sequence: TGTGCCTGTTCAGGGATGAACACTGAAGCTTTCTTT.

The chain couples TRBV7-9 to TRBJ1-5; D uncertain. CDR1 is SEHNR, CDR2 FQNEAQ, per germline (reference sequence). V was cut by 5 bases and J by 4 bases, with 6 bases left in between. This CDR3 region has 12 residues. CDR3 residues: CASSLPNQPQHF. CDR3 coding DNA: TGTGCCAGCAGCCTCCCTAATCAGCCCCAGCATTTT.

The chain joins TRBV27 to TRBJ2-5; 9 bases align to TRBD1. Germline values: CDR1 MNHEY, CDR2 SMNVEV (reference sequence). The CDR3 is 13 residues long. V shed 6 bases, J shed 10 bases, and the junction held 9 bases outside the gene matches. Here the CDR3 reads CASRGQGRFGQYF. The CDR3 DNA is TGTGCCAGCAGGGGACAGGGAAGGTTCGGCCAGTACTTC.

A few counts support this clone. J is TRBJ1-6 and V is TRBV28, with 9 bases fitting TRBD1. Germline V gene data show CDR1 as MDHEN and CDR2 as SYDVKM. V gave up 5 bases and J gave up 9 bases; unmatched junction bases: 5. The CDR3 sequence is 14 residues long. CDR3 in DNA: TGTGCCAGCAGTCCGACAGGGGGGGGTTCACCCCTCCACTTT. This gives the protein CASSPTGGGSPLHF.

The rearrangement uses TRBV27 and TRBJ1-2; 11 bases are a match to TRBD1. The CDR3 contains 16 residues. CDR1 MNHEY and CDR2 SMNVEV come from the germline V gene (reference sequence). Germline trimming cut 5 bases from V and 4 bases from J; bases unmatched to any gene: 9. The CDR3 DNA reads as TGTGCCAGCAGTCCCATCGGGACAGGGGGGCCCTATGGCTACACCTTC. Translation gives CASSPIGTGGPYGYTF.

The chain combines TRBV4-1 with TRBJ2-2, with 8 bases matching TRBD1. The V gene's germline CDR1 is MGHRA and CDR2 YSYEKL. V lost 4 bases and J lost 1; bases outside the gene matches: 5. This CDR3 contains 16 residues. CDR3 residues: CASSRLDRGNTGELFF. The CDR3 DNA reads TGCGCCAGCAGCCGACTCGACAGGGGGAACACCGGGGAGCTGTTTTTT.

This CDR3 is CASSVGGGGYTDTQYF. CDR3 in DNA: TGTGCCAGCAGCGTAGGGGGAGGAGGTTACACAGATACGCAGTATTTT. The rearrangement links TRBV9 to TRBJ2-3; tentative D call: TRBD2 (6 bases). The CDR3 covers 16 residues. The V gene's germline CDR1 is SGDLS and CDR2 YYNGEE. Trimming shortened V by 0 bases and J by 2 bases, and 13 bases separated the two germline ends.

V gene TRBV19 combines with J gene TRBJ2-2, with a tentative D call TRBD2 (7 bases). Trimming pared 10 bases from V and 6 bases from J, leaving 21 bases between. This CDR3 has 15 residues. CDR1 and CDR2 (germline): LNHDA, SQIVND (reference sequence). In nucleotides, the CDR3 is TGTGCCACCCGATGGGGGGGGGCCGTCTCCGGGGAGCTGTTTTTT. Translated, it gives CATRWGGAVSGELFF.

This chain connects TRBV10-3 to TRBJ2-7, with 7 nucleotides matching TRBD2. After removal of 7 bases from V and 1 base from J, the junction contained 7 bases not matched to a gene. Germline V CDR1 and CDR2: ENHRY, SYGVKD. The CDR3 loop spans 14 amino acids. The CDR3: CAITPGEGSYEQYF. The CDR3, as DNA: TGTGCCATCACCCCGGGGGAGGGATCCTACGAGCAGTACTTC.

This clone was detected only once. This chain connects TRBV5-1 to TRBJ2-5, with 7 bases matching TRBD1. The germline V gene has CDR1 SGHRS and CDR2 YFSETQ. This CDR3 region has 14 residues. V shed 3 bases and J 4 bases; nucleotides not matched to a gene: 6. The CDR3 is CASSYRTGGETQYF. The CDR3 DNA is TGCGCCAGCAGCTACCGGACAGGTGGAGAGACCCAGTACTTC.

In its sample, this clone was seen once. This chain uses TRBV7-3 with TRBJ1-6; 8 bases are shared with TRBD1. Germline CDR1 reads SGHTA; CDR2 reads FQGTGA. Trimming at V came to 2 bases and at J to 9 bases, leaving 6 bases not matched to a gene. The CDR3 spans 15 residues. In DNA, the CDR3 is TGTGCCAGCAGCTTAGACAGGGGCGAGAGTTCACCCCTCCACTTT. Its protein is CASSLDRGESSPLHF.

The CDR3 nucleotides read TGTGCCAGCAGCGTAGACTATGTGAGGGGGCAGGGGGATTCACCCCTCCACTTT. Amino acids: CASSVDYVRGQGDSPLHF. The chain employs TRBV9 and TRBJ1-6; the match to TRBD1 covers 7 bases. Germline lookup yields CDR1 SGDLS and CDR2 YYNGEE. V was pared by 0 bases and J by 8 bases, with 14 bases of the junction left unmatched. The CDR3 runs to 18 residues.

The chain joins TRBV6-1 to TRBJ2-3, with 9 bases aligning to TRBD2. V was clipped by 0 bases and J by 5 bases; unmatched bases: 6. The CDR3 consists of 16 residues. Germline lookup yields CDR1 MNHNS and CDR2 SASEGT. CDR3 bases: TGTGCCAGCAGTGAAGCCGCTAGCGGGGATGGAGATACGCAGTATTTT. Its protein product is CASSEAASGDGDTQYF.

The J gene is TRBJ2-3, the V gene TRBV6-5; D remains ambiguous. The CDR3 totals 14 residues. Trimming left V 5 bases short and J 0 bases short, with 9 bases between. CDR1 and CDR2 from the germline V gene are MNHEY and SVGAGI. CDR3 in DNA: TGTGCCAGCAGTGCCTACCGGAGCACAGATACGCAGTATTTT. Translating gives CASSAYRSTDTQYF.